This entry features one T cell receptor beta chain sequence. Its antigen remains unidentified. Germline V gene lookup returns CDR1 MNHEY and CDR2 SMNVEV (reference sequence). Trimming stripped 5 bases from V and 0 bases from J, with 10 bases between. This CDR3 has 14 amino acids. These data come from a study of cytomegalovirus exposure and HLA in healthy donors. Study-level findings and limits: For most TCR beta V segments, an earlier analysis put the productive rate at about 90% or about 30% of the time.

Both 60 Vbeta primers and 13 Jbeta primers went into the PCR. Methods used by the authors: An analysis that came later counted roughly 80 million unique TCR beta chains, roughly 11 million shared. Libraries were prepared by immunoSEQ multiplex PCR; TCRdb keeps only in-frame clonotypes and omits some of them. That table supplies the V and J calls and clone size; D and trimming were determined from the DNA. Here the sample table reports 75,000 to 80,000 clones. The rearrangement links TRBV27 to TRBJ1-2; tentative D call: TRBD1 (6 bases). This TCR came from a young man in good health and CMV-seropositive. Material: PBMCs. DNA of the CDR3: TGTGCCAGCAGTCTCAGGGGAACTAACTATGGCTACACCTTC. Protein: CASSLRGTNYGYTF.